This TCR beta chain was recovered during a study of shared clonotypes between healthy human individuals. In the case of this clone: Its cognate antigen is unknown. The sample carries other DNA sequences with the same CDR3.

Trimming removed 5 bases at V and 3 bases at J, with 11 bases between. The CDR3 loop spans 13 amino acids. CDR1 and CDR2 (germline): LNHDA, SQIVND (reference sequence). Generated by immunoSEQ multiplex PCR, the TCRdb table keeps only in-frame clones and is missing some. The sample consists of 1.5 million to 2.5 million clones, about 95% of them appearing once. As defined, naive CD8 cells were CD45RO-negative and positively selected for CCR7, with terminally differentiated effector memory CD45RA+ cells excluded. Study-level results: What naive subsets generally showed was a larger estimated richness than memory subsets showed. It was anticipated that sequencing depth would influence how many clonotypes donors shared. The study found lower generation probabilities in non-shared clonotypes than in those shared by all four donors. Owing to a small donor count, the genetic and exposure-history diversity represented was limited.

Source material: naive CD8+ T cells sorted from blood. The sequence came from a man between 18 and 35 years old in good health. The chain joins TRBV19 to TRBJ2-7; D possibly corresponds to TRBD1 (6 bases). CDR3 in amino acids: CASSFGQSYEQYF. CDR3 nucleotide sequence: TGTGCCAGTAGTTTCGGACAGAGCTACGAGCAGTACTTC.